These 27 T cell receptor beta chains were sequenced from one sample in a study of identical twins (dated by TCRdb to 2015 to 2016). Libraries were made using 5' RACE. TCRdb lists the instrument as Illumina HiSeq 2000. TCRdb trimmed the raw reads at Q25, called clones with MiXCR and kept productive beta chains. One record per CDR3 amino acid sequence lists the most common genes and DNA. The sample table shows more than 350,000 distinct CDR3 sequences, and approximately 10% are seen once. The leading ten clones occupy about 9.1% of the sample. Input material: naive T cells sorted from blood. Explained via the paper, the cell subset or site label denotes: cells isolated with a human naive T-cell isolation kit. Receptor source: a woman between 50 and 59 years old in good health.

This clonotype was counted between two and nine times. The CDR3 DNA is TGCGCCAGCAGCTCGACAGGGTCTGGCTACACCTTC. Its translation is CASSSTGSGYTF. This chain connects TRBV5-1 to TRBJ1-2; 7 bases map to TRBD1. V shed 3 bases and J 7 bases; nucleotides not matched to a gene: 3. CDR3 length: 12 amino acids. The germline CDR1 and CDR2 sequences are SGHRS and YFSETQ.

This clonotype was seen a handful of times. This rearrangement joins TRBV29-1 to TRBJ2-3; D is undetermined. With 4 bases removed from V and 1 base from J, the gap between germline ends came to 9 bases. The CDR3 contains 13 residues. Per the germline V gene, CDR1 is SQVTM and CDR2 is ANQGSEA. CDR3 loop: CSVVEDRTDTQYF. The CDR3 DNA sequence: TGCAGCGTTGTGGAAGATCGCACAGATACGCAGTATTTT.

This chain's CDR3 is CASSQFGSNQPQHF. Here the CDR3 DNA reads TGTGCCAGCAGCCAATTTGGGAGCAATCAGCCCCAGCATTTT. The chain joins TRBV3-1 to TRBJ1-5, with D unresolved. Germline V lookup: CDR1 LGHDT, CDR2 YNNKEL (reference sequence). Trimming removed 2 bases from V and 1 base from J, with 6 bases in between. There are 14 residues in the CDR3.

The rearrangement uses TRBV27 and TRBJ2-1; 9 bases match TRBD1. Losses at the gene ends were 4 bases for V and 9 bases for J; bases not matched to a gene: 4. Per the germline V gene, CDR1 is MNHEY and CDR2 is SMNVEV (reference sequence). CDR3 length: 13 residues. In DNA, the CDR3 is TGTGCCAGCAGTTCCGGGACAGGGACTGAGCAGTTCTTC. This gives the protein CASSSGTGTEQFF.

The rearrangement links TRBV12-3 or TRBV12-4 to TRBJ1-2, with 8 bases matching TRBD1. Germline trimming cut 6 bases from V and 8 bases from J; bases unmatched to any gene: 8. The CDR3 covers 13 residues. The CDR3 loop is CASSSDRALGYTF. The CDR3 DNA reads as TGTGCCAGCAGCTCGGACAGGGCCCTAGGCTACACCTTC.

This clonotype was counted at least ten times. The V and J genes are TRBV20-1 and TRBJ2-7; 11 bases are a match to TRBD2. The CDR3 runs to 17 residues. V shed 0 bases, J shed 3 bases, and the junction held 10 bases outside the gene matches. Germline V gives CDR1 DFQATT, CDR2 SNEGSKA (reference sequence). The DNA for the CDR3 is TGCAGTGCTAGAGACCAACCTGGACTAGCGGGCTTCTACGAGCAGTACTTC. Translation gives CSARDQPGLAGFYEQYF.

V is TRBV5-1 and J is TRBJ2-5; no clear D. Trimming took 0 bases from V and 4 from J, leaving 10 bases between them. The germline V gene has CDR1 SGHRS and CDR2 YFSETQ. The CDR3 length is 14 residues. CDR3 amino acids: CASSLEVSRETQYF. Written as DNA, the CDR3 is TGCGCCAGCAGCTTGGAAGTGTCACGAGAGACCCAGTACTTC.

This clonotype was counted between two and nine times. For the CDR3, the DNA is TGTGCCAGCAGGCCCGGGAGGCACAATGAGCAGTTCTTC. This codes for CASRPGRHNEQFF. This chain connects TRBV12-3 or TRBV12-4 to TRBJ2-1, with 7 bases matching TRBD2. This CDR3 region has 13 residues. The J segment lost 5 bases and the V segment lost 6 bases, leaving 4 bases of the junction unmatched.

This clonotype appeared many times. This chain uses TRBV24-1 with TRBJ2-1; TRBD2 matches at 7 bases. The CDR3 has 15 amino acids. CDR1 is KGHDR and CDR2 is SFDVKD in the germline V gene. Trimming cost V 6 bases and J 6 bases; bases outside gene matches: 10. CDR3 DNA sequence: TGTGCCACCAGTAAGTCCGGGACTAAGGGCAATGAGCAGTTCTTC. Encoded protein: CATSKSGTKGNEQFF.

At least ten counts were recorded for this clonotype. CDR3 sequence (DNA): TGTGCCAGCAGTGAATCCGGGACAGTAAGGTCTTTCTTT. Residues: CASSESGTVRSFF. The V and J genes are TRBV6-1 and TRBJ1-1; 7 positions match TRBD1. Unmatched junction bases numbered 9, after V lost 2 bases and J lost 12 bases. The CDR3 is 13 amino acids. Germline V gives CDR1 MNHNS, CDR2 SASEGT.

The chain employs TRBV7-9 and TRBJ2-5; no firm D call. Trimming cost V 2 bases and J 4 bases, with 17 bases left between them. The CDR3 loop spans 16 amino acids. Germline CDR1 and CDR2: SEHNR and FQNEAQ (reference sequence). This CDR3 is CASSLLGTARGETQYF. CDR3 sequence (DNA): TGTGCCAGCAGCTTACTCGGAACGGCCCGTGGAGAGACCCAGTACTTC.

This chain uses TRBV7-9 with TRBJ2-1; 9 bases are a match to TRBD1. CDR3 size: 15 residues. The germline CDR1 and CDR2 sequences are SEHNR and FQNEAQ (reference sequence). J lost 4 bases, V lost 5 bases, and 6 bases had no gene match. The CDR3 region is CASSPRTGAYNEQFF. CDR3 DNA sequence: TGTGCCAGCAGCCCCCGGACAGGGGCTTACAATGAGCAGTTCTTC.

Concerning this clonotype: A read error is possible here, since a much larger clone lies one base away. V and J are TRBV5-1 and TRBJ2-5; 13 bases are a match to TRBD2. Germline loops: CDR1 SGHRS, CDR2 YFSETQ. This CDR3 region has 15 residues. CDR3 DNA: TGCTCCAGCAGCTTGGGGACTAGCGGGAAGGAGACCCAGTACTTC. Its translation is CSSSLGTSGKETQYF. The full variable domain, its missing parts supplied by reference TRBV5-1 and TRBJ2-5, is KAGVTQTPRYLIKTRGQQVTLSCSPISGHRSVSWYQQTPGQGLQFLFEYFSETQRNKGNFPGRFSGRQFSNSRSEMNVSTLELGDSALYLCSSSLGTSGKETQYFGPGTRLLVL.

This clonotype was counted ten times or more. The chain couples TRBV6-5 to TRBJ2-7; D might be TRBD2 (6 bases). This CDR3 is 13 amino acids long. The V end lost 2 bases, the J end lost 9 bases, and 14 bases lay between the germline ends. CDR1 is MNHEY and CDR2 is SVGAGI in the germline V gene. The CDR3, as DNA: TGTGCCAGCAGTTACCCCTTGGAGGGGCGGCAGTACTTC. This encodes CASSYPLEGRQYF.

This clonotype was counted between two and nine times. The rearrangement links TRBV29-1 to TRBJ2-7; D tentatively reads TRBD1 or TRBD2 (5 bases each). The CDR3 has 12 residues. Germline V lookup: CDR1 SQVTM, CDR2 ANQGSEA. V lost 6 bases and J 7 bases, leaving 16 bases between the germline ends. The CDR3 nucleotides read TGCAGCGTCCGATTTGGGACGGAGGAGCAGTACTTC. This translates into CSVRFGTEEQYF.

This clonotype appeared many times. The chain is built from TRBV28 and TRBJ2-5; 10 nucleotides align to TRBD2. Unmatched junction bases numbered 8, after V lost 8 bases and J lost 5 bases. The germline gives CDR1 MDHEN, CDR2 SYDVKM. The CDR3 length is 14 residues. CDR3: CASVRASGSETQYF. The CDR3 coding sequence is TGTGCCAGCGTCCGGGCTAGCGGGAGTGAGACCCAGTACTTC. Complete variable domain (other parts from reference TRBV28 and TRBJ2-5): DVKVTQSSRYLVKRTGEKVFLECVQDMDHENMFWYRQDPGLGLRLIYFSYDVKMKEKGDIPEGYSVSREKKERFSLILESASTNQTSMYLCASVRASGSETQYFGPGTRLLVL.

Only a few counts were recorded for this clonotype. This sequence joins TRBV4-1 and TRBJ2-3; D is undetermined. V lost 0 bases and J lost 6, with 7 bases in between. The CDR3 is made up of 13 amino acids. Germline CDR1 and CDR2: MGHRA and YSYEKL. CDR3 in DNA: TGCGCCAGCAGCCAAGACCGTCGTGATACGCAGTATTTT. Translation: CASSQDRRDTQYF.

This clonotype was detected a few times. This chain connects TRBV5-6 to TRBJ2-7; D remains unclear. This CDR3 spans 11 amino acids. The germline V gene has CDR1 SGHDT and CDR2 YYEEEE. V dropped 4 bases and J dropped 3 bases, with 5 bases sitting between them. The CDR3 protein is CASSTDYEQYV. In DNA form, the CDR3 reads TGTGCCAGCAGCACCGACTACGAGCAGTACGTC.

The table lists this clonotype with many counts. J is TRBJ1-1 and V is TRBV5-1; D uncertain. Germline-derived CDR1 and CDR2 are SGHRS and YFSETQ. The CDR3 runs 13 residues. Trimming left V 4 bases short and J 2 bases short, with 9 bases between. The CDR3 nucleotides are TGCGCCAGCAGCCCGGGAGCCAACACTGAAGCTTTCTTT. As protein: CASSPGANTEAFF.

This clonotype was picked up many times. The chain recombines TRBV5-1 with TRBJ2-3; the D call may be TRBD1 or TRBD2 (5 bases each). CDR1 is SGHRS and CDR2 is YFSETQ in the germline V gene. Trimming cost V 3 bases and J 1 base, with 6 bases left between them. The CDR3 has 13 amino acids. The CDR3 sequence is CASSWDGTDTQYF. In DNA, the CDR3 is TGCGCCAGCAGCTGGGACGGCACAGATACGCAGTATTTT.

This clonotype was recorded many times. V is TRBV12-3 or TRBV12-4 and J is TRBJ2-2; 11 bases agree with TRBD2. The junction had 9 bases not matched to a gene; V was cut back by 5 bases and J by 7 bases. The CDR3 totals 16 residues. The CDR3 reads CASSVTSGSWGGELFF. The CDR3 DNA reads TGTGCCAGCAGTGTTACTAGCGGGAGTTGGGGCGGGGAGCTGTTTTTT.

This sequence joins TRBV24-1 and TRBJ2-7; 7 positions match TRBD2. V was pared by 1 base and J by 3 bases, with 5 bases of the junction left unmatched. The CDR3 has 15 amino acids. The V gene's germline CDR1 is KGHDR and CDR2 SFDVKD. The CDR3 DNA sequence: TGTGCCACCAGTGATTTCTCTAGCGGCCGCTACGAGCAGTACTTC. Its protein is CATSDFSSGRYEQYF.

This clonotype was recorded a few times. This chain uses TRBV28 with TRBJ1-1, with D perhaps matching TRBD1 (5 bases). V gave up 3 bases and J gave up 7 bases, with 9 bases separating them. Germline V gene sequence: CDR1 MDHEN, CDR2 SYDVKM. The length of the CDR3 is 12 residues. CDR3 nucleotides: TGTGCCAGCAGTTTCGGGGGACTTGAAGCTTTCTTT. Its protein product is CASSFGGLEAFF.

V usage is TRBV20-1 and J usage is TRBJ2-1; 13 bases map to TRBD2. Germline lookup yields CDR1 DFQATT and CDR2 SNEGSKA (reference sequence). After removal of 6 bases from V and 8 bases from J, the junction contained 7 bases not matched to a gene. The CDR3 runs 14 residues. The CDR3 region has the DNA TGCAGTGCCAGGACTAGCGGGAGCCAGCATGAGCAGTTCTTC. Translating it yields CSARTSGSQHEQFF.

This sequence joins TRBV30 and TRBJ2-7; D assignment may be TRBD1 or TRBD2 (5 bases each). V shed 3 bases and J shed 5 bases, with 8 bases lying between them. The CDR3 runs to 11 residues. Looked up from germline, CDR1 is GTSNPN and CDR2 is SVGIG (reference sequence). CDR3 loop: CAWRSGHEQYF. Here the CDR3 DNA reads TGTGCCTGGAGGTCGGGACACGAGCAGTACTTC.

This clonotype was recorded many times. This chain connects TRBV24-1 to TRBJ2-3, with 14 nucleotides matching TRBD2. Germline V lookup: CDR1 KGHDR, CDR2 SFDVKD. V lost 7 bases and J lost 6; bases outside the gene matches: 11. The CDR3 has 17 amino acids. CDR3 in DNA: TGTGCCACCAGGTCAGCCGGGACTAGCGGGAGAAGGGATACGCAGTATTTT. Protein product: CATRSAGTSGRRDTQYF.

This clonotype was recorded a few times. DNA for the CDR3: TGTGCCACCAGTGACGACACACGCACCGGGGAGCTGTTTTTT. This sequence encodes CATSDDTRTGELFF. The chain has TRBV24-1 and TRBJ2-2, with D unresolved. V dropped 4 bases and J dropped 4 bases, with 9 bases sitting between them. This CDR3 spans 14 amino acids. Germline V gene data show CDR1 as KGHDR and CDR2 as SFDVKD.